Shown below are 11 T cell receptor beta chains from a single sample sequenced in a study of T cell clonality in common variable immunodeficiency. Only in-frame clones appear in the TCRdb table, and some are missing; sequencing was by immunoSEQ multiplex PCR. The sample shows tens of thousands of clones, none of them appearing just once. The sample was peripheral blood mononuclear cells. Receptor source: a person between 18 and 75 years old in good health.

This clone was seen many times. The read falls 3 residues short of the CDR3 end, and the missing part is taken from the germline J gene. The rearrangement links TRBV5-1 to TRBJ2-1, with 8 bases matching TRBD2. There are 16 residues in the CDR3. Germline CDR1 SGHRS, CDR2 YFSETQ. V gave up 0 bases and J gave up 0 bases; unmatched junction bases: 2. CDR3 DNA, as far as it was read: TGCGCCAGCAGCTTGGATCTAGCGGGCTCCTACAATGAG. This codes for CASSLDLAGSYNE. The whole CDR3 protein is CASSLDLAGSYNEQFF.

This clone was detected ten times or more. Read sequence stops 3 residues before the CDR3 end, and the germline J gene provides the missing end. This sequence joins TRBV5-6 and TRBJ2-1, with TRBD2 matching over 8 bases. CDR1 and CDR2 (germline): SGHDT, YYEEEE. The CDR3 length is 13 residues. V trimming: 0 bases; J trimming: 8 bases; junction bases outside the gene matches: 1. Incomplete CDR3 DNA: TGTGCCAGCAGCTTGGGCGGGGGGCATGAG. Translating gives CASSLGGGHE. The entire CDR3 reads CASSLGGGHEQFF.

With respect to this clone: The CDR3 end lies 3 residues beyond the end of the read and is filled in from the germline J gene. Other DNA sequences from this sample encode an identical CDR3 as well. J is TRBJ1-6 and V is TRBV5-1; D is perhaps TRBD1 (6 bases). This CDR3 has 14 residues. From germline, CDR1 is SGHRS and CDR2 YFSETQ. CDR3 bases read: TGCGCCAGCAGCTTAACAGGGTACGACTCGCCC. Translated, it gives CASSLTGYDSP. The whole CDR3 is CASSLTGYDSPLHF.

This clone was seen at least ten times. The read ends 3 residues shy of where the CDR3 ends; the end is completed using the germline J gene. This chain joins TRBV5-1 and TRBJ2-4; 11 bases are a match to TRBD2. V dropped 4 bases and J dropped 0; count of bases not matched to a gene: 9. In germline, CDR1 is SGHRS, CDR2 YFSETQ. CDR3 length: 18 amino acids. The CDR3 bases that were read are TGCGCCAGCAGCCCGGGACTAGCGGTGGAACTAGCCAAAAACATT. Protein sequence: CASSPGLAVELAKNI. The complete CDR3 sequence is CASSPGLAVELAKNIQYF.

This clone was seen many times. The CDR3: CASSPAVLTTEAFF. The CDR3 bases that were read are TGCGCCAGCAGTCCTGCGGTCCTTACCACTGAA. The chain carries TRBV5-1 and TRBJ1-1; D gene unclear. The read ends 3 residues early relative to the CDR3; the germline J gene fills the gap. This CDR3 is built from 14 residues. Trimming took off 5 bases at V and 4 bases at J, with 15 bases between the two ends. Germline CDR1 SGHRS, CDR2 YFSETQ.

This clone was counted many times. The read finishes 3 residues shy of the CDR3 end, and the germline J gene is used to complete it. V is TRBV19 and J is TRBJ2-1; weak D call: TRBD2 (6 bases). This CDR3 contains 15 residues. The germline gives CDR1 LNHDA, CDR2 SQIVND (reference sequence). V lost 8 bases and J 7 bases, leaving 21 bases between the germline ends. CDR3 DNA (partial): TGTGCCAGTCGTGGAGGGATCGAGACTACAAATGAG. Protein sequence: CASRGGIETTNE. The complete CDR3 reads CASRGGIETTNEQFF.

This clone was counted at least ten times. The CDR3 end is not reached by the read, which stops 3 residues before it; the germline J gene fills it in. The chain joins TRBV7-2 to TRBJ2-7, with 10 bases matching TRBD2. V was clipped by 6 bases and J by 5 bases; unmatched bases: 4. CDR3 size: 13 residues. Germline CDR1 is SGHTA and CDR2 is FQGNSA. The CDR3 DNA, read in part, is TGTGCCAGCAGGGTACTAGCGGGACACGAG. It specifies CASRVLAGHE. The full CDR3 protein reads CASRVLAGHEQYF.

Many counts were recorded for this clone. CDR3 bases read: TGTGCCAGCAGCTTGGCCAGTAATGAAAAA. This sequence encodes CASSLASNEK. The entire CDR3 protein is CASSLASNEKLFF. The J gene is TRBJ1-4, the V gene TRBV7-9; D uncertain. The read falls 3 residues short of the CDR3 end, and the missing part is taken from the germline J gene. The CDR3 spans 13 residues. Germline V gives CDR1 SEHNR, CDR2 FQNEAQ (reference sequence). V was cut by 3 bases and J by 4 bases, with 6 bases left in between.

In its sample, this clone was seen many times. Read sequence stops 3 residues before the CDR3 end, and the germline J gene provides the missing end. The rearrangement joins TRBV20-1 to TRBJ2-3, with 14 nucleotides matching TRBD2. Germline loops: CDR1 DFQATT, CDR2 SNEGSKA (reference sequence). After removal of 0 bases from V and 4 bases from J, the junction contained 6 bases not matched to a gene. This CDR3 region has 17 residues. The CDR3 protein is CSARDRRLAGGPDTQYF. The DNA read from the CDR3 is TGCAGTGCTAGAGACCGCCGACTAGCGGGAGGGCCAGATACG.

This clone was seen repeatedly, ten times or more. The DNA ends 3 residues before the CDR3 does, and the rest of the CDR3 is filled in from the germline J gene. The V call is TRBV20-1, the J call TRBJ1-2, with a weak D call TRBD1 (5 bases). The CDR3 contains 14 residues. The germline V gene encodes CDR1 DFQATT and CDR2 SNEGSKA (reference sequence). The CDR3 spells CSARGTMGGRSYTF. CDR3 bases read: TGCAGTGCTAGAGGGACTATGGGGGGACGGAGC.

This clone was seen many times. Read data end 3 residues before the CDR3 end; the end is taken from the germline J gene. The rearrangement links TRBV9 to TRBJ2-7; 7 positions match TRBD1. Germline CDR1 is SGDLS and CDR2 is YYNGEE. The CDR3 runs 15 residues. J was trimmed by 5 bases and V by 7 bases; bases with no gene match: 15. This CDR3 reads CASSNKGAVRDEQYF. CDR3 bases read: TGTGCCAGCTCCAATAAGGGGGCGGTTCGCGACGAG. The full variable domain, rest sourced from reference TRBV9 and TRBJ2-7, is DSGVTQTPKHLITATGQRVTLRCSPRSGDLSVYWYQQSLDQGLQFLIQYYNGEERAKGNILERFSAQQFPDLHSELNLSSLELGDSALYFCASSNKGAVRDEQYFGPGTRLTVT.